A selection of T cell receptor beta chains follows, all from one sample in a study of T cell repertoires in cytomegalovirus infection. These receptors lack a known antigen. Each CDR3 protein gets one entry after TCRdb re-called the reads with MiXCR. Of about 900,000 distinct CDR3 sequences in the sample, approximately 32% are singletons; the top ten hold under 15%. Sequencing was performed on cultured CD8+ T cells from PBMCs, taken from culture after CMV antigen stimulation. The receptors were sampled from a human donor in good health (CMV status not recorded). Some clones in this sample may be carry-over from other donors' samples. Both conserved end residues are part of each CDR3. A D gene is named only where the DNA matches it firmly. Clone size is given for some rows only: seen once, a few or many times, or a class if the clone is expanded.

cdr3_aa	cdr3_nt	v_call	j_call	d_call	clone_size
CASGSSWNTIYF	TGTGCCAGCGGGTCTTCATGGAACACCATATATTTT	TRBV27	TRBJ1-3	-	-
CASSLPNRESTDTQYF	TGTGCCAGCAGCCTCCCAAACAGGGAAAGCACAGATACGCAGTATTTT	TRBV7-6	TRBJ2-3	-	few
CSVESRDRGTEAFF	TGCAGCGTTGAGTCCCGGGACAGGGGCACTGAAGCTTTCTTT	TRBV29-1	TRBJ1-1	TRBD1	-
CASSVAQGWAKNIQYF	TGTGCCAGCAGCGTAGCGCAGGGATGGGCCAAAAACATTCAGTACTTC	TRBV9	TRBJ2-4	-	few
CASSSGQERGEKLFF	TGTGCCAGCAGCTCGGGACAGGAGCGAGGGGAAAAACTGTTTTTT	TRBV11-2	TRBJ1-4	TRBD1	few
CASSPLLETAGESEAFF	TGTGCCAGCAGCCCTCTGTTGGAGACAGCAGGGGAAAGTGAAGCTTTCTTT	TRBV6-5	TRBJ1-1	-	few
CASIPQGGLTNQPQHF	TGTGCCAGCATCCCGCAGGGGGGCCTAACCAATCAGCCCCAGCATTTT	TRBV6-2/TRBV6-3	TRBJ1-5	TRBD1	few
CASELAGGSRYNEQFF	TGTGCCAGCGAACTAGCGGGGGGGTCTCGCTACAATGAGCAGTTCTTC	TRBV6-1	TRBJ2-1	TRBD2	few
CASSLVGTPEKLFF	TGTGCCAGCAGTTTAGTTGGGACACCTGAAAAACTGTTTTTT	TRBV27	TRBJ1-4	-	few
CATSSRTGNTEAFF	TGTGCCACCAGCAGTAGGACAGGGAACACTGAAGCTTTCTTT	TRBV15	TRBJ1-1	TRBD1	few
CASSQLAVHTDTQYF	TGTGCCAGCAGTCAGCTAGCGGTCCACACAGATACGCAGTATTTT	TRBV12-3/TRBV12-4	TRBJ2-3	TRBD2	-
CASSGTGEAYGYTF	TGTGCCAGCTCCGGGACAGGGGAAGCCTATGGCTACACCTTC	TRBV18	TRBJ1-2	TRBD1	-
CASGFRLRETQYF	TGTGCCAGCGGGTTTCGCTTGAGAGAGACCCAGTACTTC	TRBV28	TRBJ2-5	-	few
CASSLASGGYYQPQHF	TGTGCCAGCAGCTTAGCGTCGGGGGGGTATTATCAGCCCCAGCATTTT	TRBV7-9	TRBJ1-5	-	-
CASSLMTAHTEAFF	TGTGCCAGCAGTTTGATGACAGCCCACACTGAAGCTTTCTTT	TRBV28	TRBJ1-1	-	few
CSARGTGGNTEAFF	TGCAGTGCTAGGGGCACAGGGGGGAACACTGAAGCTTTCTTT	TRBV20-1	TRBJ1-1	TRBD1	-
CASTITATWEAFF	TGCGCCAGCACCATAACTGCCACATGGGAAGCTTTCTTT	TRBV10-2	TRBJ1-1	-	-
CASSAEPRSDFAYGYTF	TGCGCCAGCAGCGCAGAGCCCAGAAGTGATTTCGCGTATGGCTACACCTTC	TRBV4-1	TRBJ1-2	-	few
CASSIGARGVQPQHF	TGTGCCAGTAGTATAGGAGCACGAGGAGTGCAGCCCCAGCATTTT	TRBV19	TRBJ1-5	-	-
CASSYSRQGTNQPQYF	TGTGCCAGCAGTTACTCGAGGCAGGGGACCAATCAGCCCCAGTATTTT	TRBV6-5	TRBJ2-3	-	-
CASSLEGRAMGGDEQFF	TGTGCCAGCAGCTTAGAGGGCAGGGCGATGGGGGGGGATGAGCAGTTCTTC	TRBV7-6	TRBJ2-1	TRBD2	-
CASGLGTEEQYF	TGTGCTAGTGGTTTGGGGACAGAGGAGCAGTACTTC	TRBV12-5	TRBJ2-7	-	-
CASNSGGLYNEQFF	TGTGCCAGCAACTCGGGGGGGCTCTACAATGAGCAGTTCTTC	TRBV7-6	TRBJ2-1	TRBD2	many
CASSYSPDRPVEAFF	TGTGCCAGCAGTTACTCCCCAGACAGGCCAGTTGAAGCTTTCTTT	TRBV6-2/TRBV6-3	TRBJ1-1	-	many